These 28 T cell receptor beta chains were all obtained from the same sample, sequenced in a study of blood T cells in healthy people across ages. Then a second PCR, running roughly 7 to 11 cycles, was carried out with a sample-barcoded 5' primer and a J-beta primer mix. From the 5' RACE reads, TCRdb called clonotypes with MiXCR, one entry per CDR3 protein. The table lists around 280,000 distinct CDR3 sequences, less than 30% of them singletons. Material for sequencing was blood. The receptors stem from a woman between 70 and 85 years old in good health.

A few counts support this clonotype. The genes are TRBV14 and TRBJ2-7; 9 bases map to TRBD2. The CDR3 has 16 amino acids. Trimming at V came to 1 base and at J to 5 bases, leaving 9 bases not matched to a gene. Germline lookup yields CDR1 SGHDN and CDR2 FVKESK. The CDR3 is CASSQARLAGTHEQYF. CDR3 bases: TGTGCCAGCAGCCAAGCCCGGCTAGCGGGAACCCACGAGCAGTACTTC.

This clonotype was observed at least ten times. One junction end disagrees with the germline gene, perhaps due to a read error. The rearrangement uses TRBV5-1 and TRBJ2-5, with 11 bases aligning to TRBD2. Judging by the DNA end, TRBJ2-1 fits better; the J call may be wrong. CDR1 is SGHRS and CDR2 is YFSETQ in the germline V gene. The CDR3 covers 15 residues. The CDR3 loop reads CASSLGLAVYNEQFF. CDR3 coding DNA: TGTGCCAGCAGCTTGGGACTAGCGGTATACAATGAGCAGTTCTTC.

This clonotype was detected a few times. The J gene is TRBJ2-1, the V gene TRBV7-3, with D maybe TRBD2 (5 bases). The germline CDR1 and CDR2 sequences are SGHTA and FQGTGA. The CDR3 consists of 15 residues. With 1 base removed from V and 6 bases from J, the gap between germline ends came to 13 bases. The CDR3 here is CASSLNGQDFNEQFF. CDR3 nucleotides: TGTGCCAGCAGCTTAAATGGTCAGGACTTCAATGAGCAGTTCTTC.

The rearrangement joins TRBV7-2 to TRBJ2-3, with TRBD2 as a possible D gene (6 bases). V shed 3 bases and J shed 2 bases, with 15 bases lying between them. Germline lookup yields CDR1 SGHTA and CDR2 FQGNSA. The CDR3 has 16 amino acids. CDR3: CASSFSGADLTDTQYF. CDR3 DNA sequence: TGTGCCAGCAGCTTCTCGGGAGCGGATCTCACAGATACGCAGTATTTT.

CDR3 residues: CASSASFSGGYYEQYF. In nucleotides, the CDR3 is TGTGCCAGCAGCGCATCGTTTAGCGGGGGTTATTACGAGCAGTACTTC. The rearrangement links TRBV9 to TRBJ2-7, with TRBD2 matching over 9 bases. The junction had 11 bases not matched to a gene; V was cut back by 3 bases and J by 4 bases. This CDR3 contains 16 residues. Germline V CDR1 and CDR2: SGDLS, YYNGEE. Together with reference TRBV9 and TRBJ2-7, the CDR3 gives the full variable domain: DSGVTQTPKHLITATGQRVTLRCSPRSGDLSVYWYQQSLDQGLQFLIQYYNGEERAKGNILERFSAQQFPDLHSELNLSSLELGDSALYFCASSASFSGGYYEQYFGPGTRLTVT.

A few counts support this clonotype. This sequence joins TRBV29-1 and TRBJ2-6; D perhaps matches TRBD1 (6 bases). Germline CDR1 reads SQVTM; CDR2 reads ANQGSEA. Trimming pared 0 bases from V and 0 bases from J, leaving 6 bases between. The CDR3 is 15 amino acids. This CDR3 is CSVEEGGSGANVLTF. The DNA for the CDR3 is TGCAGCGTTGAAGAAGGGGGCTCTGGGGCCAACGTCCTGACTTTC. Together with reference TRBV29-1 and TRBJ2-6, the CDR3 gives the full variable domain: SAVISQKPSRDICQRGTSLTIQCQVDSQVTMMFWYRQQPGQSLTLIATANQGSEATYESGFVIDKFPISRPNLTFSTLTVSNMSPEDSSIYLCSVEEGGSGANVLTFGAGSRLTVL.

The chain joins TRBV7-2 to TRBJ2-3; 7 nucleotides match TRBD2. This CDR3 comprises 12 residues. V lost 9 bases to trimming and J lost 3 bases; unmatched junction nucleotides: 3. Looked up from germline, CDR1 is SGHTA and CDR2 is FQGNSA. The CDR3: CARGGSTDTQYF. CDR3 coding DNA: TGTGCCAGGGGCGGGAGTACAGATACGCAGTATTTT.

J is TRBJ1-6 and V is TRBV2, with D maybe TRBD1 (6 bases). This CDR3 contains 15 residues. The germline V gene encodes CDR1 SNHLY and CDR2 FYNNEI. Trimming pared 6 bases from V and 10 bases from J, leaving 19 bases between. CDR3 DNA: TGTGCCAGCAGGCCCTTGGACAAAGGGGGGTCACCCCTCCACTTT. Translated, it gives CASRPLDKGGSPLHF.

The CDR3 nucleotides read TGTGCCAGCAGCACCGGGACACATCAGCCCCAGCATTTT. Translation: CASSTGTHQPQHF. The V call is TRBV12-3 or TRBV12-4, the J call TRBJ1-5, with D tentatively TRBD1 (6 bases). Trimming took off 6 bases at V and 5 bases at J, with 11 bases between the two ends. The CDR3 contains 13 residues.

Comments on this clonotype: A much larger clone lies a single base off, so this may be a read error. The chain recombines TRBV7-7 with TRBJ1-3; no definite D call. Germline V gene data show CDR1 as SSHAT and CDR2 as FNYEAQ (reference sequence). There are 14 residues in the CDR3. CDR3 sequence reads: CASSLSLNGDTIYF. In DNA form, the CDR3 reads TGTGCTAGCAGCTTATCTCTTAATGGAGACACCATATATTTT.

This clonotype came up a few times. The chain combines TRBV6-1 with TRBJ1-1; TRBD1 agrees at 12 bases. The germline V gene has CDR1 MNHNS and CDR2 SASEGT. This CDR3 is built from 16 residues. The V gene end was trimmed by 11 bases and the J gene end by 1 base; junction bases not matched to a gene: 11. The DNA of the CDR3 is TGTGCCGCCCGGGGACAGGGGGCTTTGGGGAACACTGAAGCTTTCTTT. This sequence encodes CAARGQGALGNTEAFF.

This clonotype was seen many times. The V gene is TRBV6-5, the J gene TRBJ2-3; D may match TRBD1 or TRBD2 (5 bases each). Looked up from germline, CDR1 is MNHEY and CDR2 is SVGAGI. The CDR3 sequence is 14 residues long. Trimming removed 5 bases from V and 7 bases from J, with 16 bases in between. CDR3: CASSKTGQGNTQYF. The CDR3 coding sequence is TGTGCCAGCAGTAAAACGGGGCAGGGAAATACGCAGTATTTT.

This clonotype appeared a few times. The chain uses TRBV20-1 and TRBJ2-4; 8 nucleotides align to TRBD1. Germline V gene lookup returns CDR1 DFQATT and CDR2 SNEGSKA (reference sequence). This CDR3 has 12 residues. V was pared by 6 bases and J by 6 bases, with 4 bases of the junction left unmatched. CDR3 DNA: TGCAGTGCGCCCGGGACAGGAAACATTCAGTACTTC. This codes for CSAPGTGNIQYF.

This clonotype was recorded a few times. The chain joins TRBV7-9 to TRBJ1-4; D is undetermined. CDR3 length equals 18 residues. CDR1 and CDR2 from the germline V gene are SEHNR and FQNEAQ (reference sequence). V was cut by 6 bases and J by 3 bases, with 23 bases left in between. In nucleotides, the CDR3 is TGTGCCAGCAGTCCCAGTCGGACGGGCTCGGGGTCTAATGAAAAACTGTTTTTT. It codes for CASSPSRTGSGSNEKLFF.

This clonotype has a handful of counts. This chain connects TRBV7-3 to TRBJ1-3; D gene uncertain. Germline V gene data show CDR1 as SGHTA and CDR2 as FQGTGA. This CDR3 contains 13 residues. V shed 5 bases and J shed 7 bases, with 12 bases lying between them. The CDR3 loop is CASSPGRGNTIYF. The DNA of the CDR3 is TGTGCCAGCAGCCCCGGGCGCGGCAACACCATATATTTT.

The chain has TRBV7-9 and TRBJ1-1; D is uncertain. Trimming shortened V by 5 bases and J by 3 bases, and 13 bases separated the two germline ends. CDR1 SEHNR and CDR2 FQNEAQ come from the germline V gene (reference sequence). The CDR3 length is 14 residues. The DNA of the CDR3 is TGTGCCAGCAGCCCCCTTGGCGCCGACACTGAAGCTTTCTTT. Residues: CASSPLGADTEAFF.

This clonotype appeared many times. The chain is built from TRBV12-5 and TRBJ2-1, with 13 bases lining up with TRBD2. V trimming: 0 bases; J trimming: 7 bases; junction bases outside the gene matches: 9. CDR1 and CDR2 (germline): LGHNT, FRNRAP. CDR3 size: 18 residues. The CDR3 region is CASGLVRAGTSGINEQFF. The CDR3 nucleotides read TGTGCTAGTGGTTTGGTCCGGGCTGGGACTAGCGGGATTAATGAGCAGTTCTTC.

The V and J genes are TRBV28 and TRBJ1-4; 8 bases are shared with TRBD1. Trimming removed 3 bases from V and 8 bases from J; junction bases left unmatched: 8. The CDR3 consists of 15 residues. Germline assignment: CDR1 MDHEN and CDR2 SYDVKM. CDR3 residues: CASSFAGQGGEKLFF. The CDR3 DNA is TGTGCCAGCAGTTTCGCCGGACAGGGAGGAGAAAAACTGTTTTTT.

V gene TRBV28 combines with J gene TRBJ2-5; D gene uncertain. The CDR3 is made up of 14 amino acids. Germline V lookup: CDR1 MDHEN, CDR2 SYDVKM. V lost 1 base and J lost 12, with 18 bases in between. The CDR3 here is CASSLSVKTRREYF. The CDR3 nucleotides read TGTGCCAGCAGTTTATCCGTCAAGACACGTAGGGAGTACTTC.

This clonotype was seen a few times. The chain combines TRBV6-5 with TRBJ1-4; 10 nucleotides align to TRBD1. Germline values: CDR1 MNHEY, CDR2 SVGAGI. After removal of 4 bases from V and 7 bases from J, the junction contained 6 bases not matched to a gene. The CDR3 runs 15 residues. The CDR3 protein is CASSSFGTGAEKLFF. CDR3 DNA: TGTGCCAGCAGTTCGTTTGGGACAGGGGCTGAAAAACTGTTTTTT.

This clonotype appeared a few times. The J gene is TRBJ2-5, the V gene TRBV2; D is perhaps TRBD1 (6 bases). Germline V lookup: CDR1 SNHLY, CDR2 FYNNEI. Deletions cut 1 base from V and 4 bases from J, with 13 bases between. CDR3 length equals 15 residues. This chain's CDR3 is CASSEERIRGETQYF. For the CDR3, the DNA is TGTGCCAGCAGTGAAGAGCGGATCAGGGGAGAGACCCAGTACTTC.

V usage is TRBV7-6 and J usage is TRBJ2-1; D ambiguous. Germline assignment: CDR1 SGHVS and CDR2 FNYEAQ. This CDR3 is 13 amino acids long. V was pared by 5 bases and J by 2 bases, with 7 bases between. CDR3: CASSRTAYNEQFF. In DNA, the CDR3 is TGTGCCAGCAGCCGGACCGCCTACAATGAGCAGTTCTTC.

This clonotype came up a few times. The chain is built from TRBV5-1 and TRBJ2-7; 7 nucleotides agree with TRBD2. CDR1 is SGHRS, CDR2 YFSETQ, per germline. V lost 7 bases and J lost 1; bases outside the gene matches: 14. The CDR3 is 16 residues long. As DNA, the CDR3 is TGCGCCAGCGGCCTCTCTAGCGGAAAAGGGTCCTACGAGCAGTACTTC. It translates to CASGLSSGKGSYEQYF.

This clonotype was detected only a few times. The rearrangement links TRBV2 to TRBJ1-4; D unclear. Trimming pared 4 bases from V and 0 bases from J, leaving 9 bases between. This CDR3 is built from 15 residues. Germline values: CDR1 SNHLY, CDR2 FYNNEI. CDR3: CASSGILATNEKLFF. The CDR3 DNA follows: TGTGCCAGCAGTGGTATCCTCGCAACTAATGAAAAACTGTTTTTT.

Ten or more counts support this clonotype. The J gene is TRBJ2-3, the V gene TRBV7-9; D gene unclear. This CDR3 has 12 amino acids. With 5 bases removed from V and 3 bases from J, the gap between germline ends came to 6 bases. Germline V gene data show CDR1 as SEHNR and CDR2 as FQNEAQ (reference sequence). The CDR3 bases are TGTGCCAGCAGCCCTCCGACAGATACGCAGTATTTT. Its protein is CASSPPTDTQYF.

The chain is built from TRBV27 and TRBJ2-1; possibly TRBD2 for D (5 bases). Deletions cut 5 bases from V and 6 bases from J, with 26 bases between. In germline, CDR1 is MNHEY, CDR2 SMNVEV (reference sequence). The CDR3 has 18 residues. CDR3 in amino acids: CASSRKGLAIPTINEQFF. Written as DNA, the CDR3 is TGTGCCAGCAGTCGAAAAGGCCTAGCAATCCCCACAATCAATGAGCAGTTCTTC.

V usage is TRBV4-2 and J usage is TRBJ1-1; 7 bases agree with TRBD1. J lost 11 bases, V lost 0 bases, and 6 bases had no gene match. The CDR3 runs 13 residues. The germline V gene has CDR1 LGHNA and CDR2 YNFKEQ. The CDR3 bases are TGTGCCAGCAGCCAAGAAGGGGGCCTTTGGGCTTTCTTT. It translates to CASSQEGGLWAFF.

This clonotype was observed a few times. J is TRBJ1-2 and V is TRBV18, with D unclear. Between the trimmed V and J ends, which lost 0 bases and 0 bases, there was a span of 8 bases. CDR1 is KGHSH, CDR2 LQKENI, per germline. CDR3 length: 15 residues. For the CDR3, the DNA is TGTGCCAGCTCACCACCAGGAACCACTAACTATGGCTACACCTTC. It yields the protein CASSPPGTTNYGYTF.